This T cell receptor beta chain was recorded in a study of control samples from healthy donors and cancer patients. The table came from immunoSEQ multiplex PCR; TCRdb's copy has only in-frame clones and leaves some out. This sample carries under 150,000 clones, approximately 95% of them seen once, and the ten largest clones take less than 4.5%. The ends were cut back, 7 bases at V and 1 base at J, with 10 bases in the middle. This CDR3 is built from 13 residues. Germline values: CDR1 SNHLY, CDR2 FYNNEI. Sequencing was carried out using blood. This TCR derives from a man aged 25 to 40 in good health. The V and J genes are TRBV2 and TRBJ1-1, with D uncertain. The CDR3 loop is CASTGIQNTEAFF. CDR3 DNA sequence: TGTGCCAGCACTGGGATTCAGAACACTGAAGCTTTCTTT.